This TCR beta chain is from a study of Graves' ophthalmopathy and Graves' hyperthyroidism listed by TCRdb under 2018. About the study as a whole: Peripheral blood was collected before any treatment was given, at the time of initial diagnosis. TCR beta repertoire signatures were used to distinguish Graves' ophthalmopathy from Graves' hyperthyroidism and to predict progression to ophthalmopathy. In total, some 130 blood samples were TCR-sequenced: some 40 ophthalmopathy, 75 hyperthyroidism and around 17 hyperthyroidism-to-ophthalmopathy patients. A discovery set of 100 patients (43 ophthalmopathy, about 55 stable hyperthyroidism) was enrolled to explore V-J signatures distinguishing ophthalmopathy from hyperthyroidism. An independent validation cohort was composed of roughly 18 hyperthyroidism patients and about 16 patients who later progressed from hyperthyroidism to ophthalmopathy. In roughly six hyperthyroidism patients, the T-cell repertoire of thyroid tissue was compared with the T-cell repertoire of blood. Following sample collection, hyperthyroidism patients were given methimazole at a starting dose of 30 mg daily, and ophthalmopathy patients were given high-dose intravenous methylprednisolone. What the research found in general, with its limitations: Among expanded thyroid clonotypes with frequency above 0.001, most also showed up in blood, which suggests that blood repertoires may reflect the thyroid immune response. Ophthalmopathy was separated from stable hyperthyroidism by the 13-signature model with just under 90% sensitivity and less than 82% specificity in cross-validation and with 80%/75% in the test set. In validation, the model predicted ophthalmopathy progression with about 71% sensitivity and roughly 78% specificity; more than ten predicted patients were CT-confirmed with GO in a median of about 7.1 months. Sample size was not statistically predetermined, and group allocation was not concealed from the investigators.

This clonotype was counted at least ten times. It has no known antigen specificity. No base qualities exist here, and no much larger clone lies one base off it. For repertoire sequencing, TCR beta CDR3 regions were amplified from RNA transcripts. HTBI primers and the Qiagen OneStep RT-PCR kit were used in a first-round RT-PCR, which was followed by a second-round multiplex PCR, size selection and purification. Libraries were sequenced on an Illumina HiSeq2000 using paired-end 100 bp reads. On the authors' methods: SOAPnuke was used for read processing, and reads with adapters, uncalled bases, a mean Phred below 15, or no exact constant-primer or identifier match were discarded. COPE v1.2.5 was used to merge the high-quality paired reads. Each unique nucleotide sequence was treated as a clonotype, and MiTCR v1.1 was used to align the clonotypes to the IMGT TRB V, D and J references. The analysis was limited to V-J combinations with a frequency above 0.0001, which together covered just over 98% of the repertoires. For each V-J combination, a TCR clonal expansion and chaos score was defined as F50 clonal expansion divided by the chaos observed in the TCRdist matrix. Welch's t-statistics and random forest were used to narrow the features down to about twelve V-J combinations, which were then fed into a naive Bayes classifier. The Morisita-Horn index was used to measure how similar the thyroid and blood repertoires were. The raw public reads went through TCRdb reprocessing: fastp at Q25, MiXCR clone calling, in-frame beta chains kept. Each CDR3 protein appears once, grouped with its most common genes and DNA. These V and J calls originate from TCRdb's pipeline instead of the authors' own analysis. This sample comprises over 40,000 distinct CDR3 sequences, over 40% of them detected only once. The ten top clones hold under 30% of the sample.

Ophthalmopathy patients were characterized by moderately to severely active disease, a Clinical Activity Score of at least 3, a NOSPECS grade of at least 4, and a disease duration under 3 months. Patients were excluded if they had other autoimmune diseases, uncontrolled infections, pregnancy or lactation. Clinical symptoms, serum thyroxine, TRAb, thyroid ultrasound and orbital computed tomography were used for diagnosis. Ficoll-Paque density gradient centrifugation was used to isolate PBMCs from about 10 ml of fresh peripheral blood. Trizol reagent was used to extract the total RNA, and its quality was then checked on an Agilent 2100 Bioanalyzer. V lost 4 bases and J lost 0 bases; the stretch between them is 17 bases long. Spanning cysteine to phenylalanine, the CDR3 consists of 16 amino acids. Here the CDR3 DNA is all that survives: 48 bases in frame from base 1. From the germline V gene, CDR1 is SGHRS and CDR2 is YFSETQ.

The sequence is built from TRBV5-1 and TRBJ2-7; the D region possibly corresponds to TRBD1 (6 bases align). The origin of this receptor is an adult man with Graves' ophthalmopathy. The sample comprised peripheral blood. The CDR3 protein: CASSITDRLSSYEQYF. The DNA sequence reads TGCGCCAGCAGCATAACCGACAGGTTAAGCTCCTACGAGCAGTACTTC.